This T cell receptor beta chain originates from a study of cytomegalovirus exposure and HLA in healthy donors. Concerning this clone itself: Its antigen is not identified.

Germline V gene sequence: CDR1 SQVTM, CDR2 ANQGSEA. This CDR3 has 11 amino acids. Study-level points and caveats: As confirmed in vitro, a few CMV-associated chains were specific for CMV antigens.

Separate from the approximately 700-subject first cohort was the approximately 120-subject validation cohort, to which the donors belonged. The data were produced by immunoSEQ multiplex PCR, yet TCRdb's version contains in-frame clones alone and is incomplete. Of about 170,000 clones in the sample, roughly 90% were seen once. This clonotype was sampled from a woman aged 18-29 years in good health and CMV-seronegative. The sequencing sample was made of PBMCs. The V gene is TRBV29-1, the J gene TRBJ1-1; TRBD1 aligns across 7 bases. CDR3 sequence (DNA): TGCAGTGGCAGGGGGTACACTGAAGCTTTCTTT. It encodes CSGRGYTEAFF.